This TCR beta chain was retrieved from a study of CD8 T cells in ankylosing spondylitis. The germline V gene encodes CDR1 SGHTA and CDR2 FQGNSA. The CDR3 length is 15 residues. Losses at the gene ends were 5 bases for V and 1 base for J; bases not matched to a gene: 5. A note on this clonotype: Its specificity is unknown.

TCRdb processed the 5' RACE reads anew with MiXCR; each CDR3 protein has one entry. The sample carries hundreds of thousands of distinct CDR3 sequences, about 13% recorded once. Study-wide findings and caveats: Seemingly distinctive of ankylosing spondylitis blood was a TCR beta motif formed by eight highly homologous variants.

This rearrangement joins TRBV7-2 to TRBJ2-1; 7 bases map to TRBD2. The clonotype originates from a male donor with ankylosing spondylitis. The sample was blood, either unsorted or a sorted T cell fraction (not recorded which). CDR3 sequence reads: CASSPRLASYNEQFF. The CDR3, as DNA: TGTGCCAGCAGCCCCAGACTAGCTTCCTACAATGAGCAGTTCTTC.